This T cell receptor (beta chain) was captured in a study of regulatory T cells in long-lasting Graves disease listed by TCRdb under 2021. Turning to the overall study: Persistent Graves' disease was defined as persistently positive TSH receptor autoantibodies together with antithyroid drug treatment for over 5 years. Antithyroid drugs had been taken for about 10.3 years on average by persistent Graves' disease patients in the clinical cohort. This study used TCR sequencing and RNA sequencing of peripheral blood to compare persistent Graves' disease patients against newly diagnosed Graves' disease patients. A total of approximately 35 samples were covered by TCR sequencing, comprising around 13 persistent and roughly 20 newly diagnosed Graves' disease patients. The study took place in China and was registered as a clinical trial.

The method behind the library was multiplex PCR. Sequenced using an Illumina HiSeq 4000. To build TCR beta libraries, CDR3 regions were amplified by Arm-PCR using iRepertoire HTBI primers. Before sequencing, the PCR products went through gel purification. From the authors' description of their analysis: A total of roughly 67 TRBV and under 15 TRBJ segments were identified across samples and were used for gene usage analysis of CDR3 amino acid clonotypes. COPE and FqMerger were used to merge filtered high-quality paired reads into contigs. BLAST was used to align contigs to IMGT TRBV, TRBD and TRBJ reference genes, and CDR3 was defined according to IMGT. Any clonotype with a frequency above 0.1% was classified as a highly expanded clone. Shannon entropy served as the measure of repertoire diversity, while the Gini coefficient captured V-J evenness. Public clonotypes were defined as clonotypes shared by more than one individual. In TCRdb, the public reads were trimmed at Q25 with fastp and aligned with MiXCR, with productive beta chains retained. Rows are unified per CDR3 protein, each entry keeping the most common DNA and genes. TCRdb, not the authors, supplied the V and J calls. Recorded for this sample are 400,000 or so distinct CDR3 sequences; less than 25% of them occurred a single time. About a quarter of the sample goes to the ten largest clones.

What the authors observed across the whole study: Lower TCR Shannon entropy and fewer highly expanded clones were observed in persistent Graves' disease patients than in newly diagnosed patients, which suggested clonal expansion. A larger number of public clonotypes was shared among persistent patients (approximately 3,000) than among newly diagnosed patients (approximately 930). Only the TCR beta chain was sequenced and analyzed. As a limitation, the authors acknowledged that the small sample size may reduce accuracy. The study examined only peripheral blood because the primary lesion, thyroid tissue, could not be accessed. Persistent disease showed preferential use of TRBV28, TRBJ1-2 and TRBJ2-5, whereas newly diagnosed disease favored TRBV20-1 and TRBJ2-1.

This clonotype was counted many times. Its antigen remains undetermined. No clone much larger than this one lies a single base away; base qualities are absent. CDR1 and CDR2 were assigned from the germline V gene as MDHEN and SYDVKM. Spanning cysteine to phenylalanine, the CDR3 consists of 16 amino acids. Only the CDR3 portion is preserved as DNA: 48 bases, with reading frame beginning at the first base. Here V drops 7 bases and J drops 7 bases, and the junction holds 10 bases not matched to any gene. The time point label corresponds to: persistent/refractory GD, antithyroid drugs over 5 years with positive TRAb. For both TCR sequencing and RNA sequencing, RNA was extracted from PBMCs in TRIzol. The diagnosis of Graves' disease was made according to American Thyroid Association guidelines. Recruitment of patients was carried out at an endocrinology department in Xi'an, China. Each patient gave 9 to 10 milliliters of peripheral blood, collected in an EDTA anticoagulant tube. Ficoll Paque Plus density gradient separation was used to isolate PBMCs, and no further T cell sorting was performed. An Agilent 2100 Bioanalyzer and agarose gel were used to assess RNA quality, and a NanoDrop 2000 was used to measure RNA concentration.

The sequencing used peripheral blood mononuclear cells (PBMCs), collected when the disease was refractory, from a patient treated with antithyroid drugs. The TCR originated in a female donor with Graves disease. Recombination joined TRBV28 with TRBJ2-7, and TRBD2 matches 16 of the central bases. The DNA sequence is as follows: TGTGCCAGCACCTTGAACCCGGGACTAGCGGGAGGGGAGCAGTACTTC. It specifies CASTLNPGLAGGEQYF. Joined to the reference TRBV28 and TRBJ2-7 proteins, this CDR3 gives the full variable domain: DVKVTQSSRYLVKRTGEKVFLECVQDMDHENMFWYRQDPGLGLRLIYFSYDVKMKEKGDIPEGYSVSREKKERFSLILESASTNQTSMYLCASTLNPGLAGGEQYFGPGTRLTVT.